This is a list of T cell receptor beta chains from one sample in a study of CXCR3-negative and CXCR3-positive naive CD8 T cells. Reprocessing the 5' RACE reads, TCRdb reports a single entry for every CDR3 protein and omits DNA. This sample carries tens of thousands of distinct CDR3 sequences, with around 0.5% going to the ten biggest clones. Sequenced material: naive CXCR3+ CD8+ T cells from blood. The origin of the receptors is a human donor in good health. Some clones in this sample may be carry-over from other donors' samples. Both conserved end residues are part of each CDR3.

TRBV4-3	TRBJ2-1	CASSQDYSISYNEQFF
TRBV20-1	TRBJ2-1	CSASGLLADHNEQFF
TRBV29-1	TRBJ2-2	CSVGSGGELFF
TRBV28	TRBJ2-5	CASSLRGRGPRETQYF
TRBV5-4	TRBJ2-1	CASSRGSEEQFF
TRBV29-1	TRBJ2-3	CSVQVETDTQYF
TRBV28	TRBJ1-2	CASKLGQGVDGYTF
TRBV7-2	TRBJ2-7	CASSFTPYEQYF
TRBV25-1	TRBJ2-7	CASSEFTGTGAHEQYF
TRBV7-9	TRBJ1-3	CASSPLSRETASSGNTIYF
TRBV7-9	TRBJ1-2	CASSPTSWDPNAGYTF
TRBV15	TRBJ1-5	CATSRASGVGNQPQHF
TRBV7-2	TRBJ2-7	CASSPSLGIYYEQYF
TRBV2	TRBJ2-3	CASSPPRVRALYTDTQYF
TRBV19	TRBJ2-1	CASSPALAVGNEQFF
TRBV29-1	TRBJ1-4	CSAEATAQEKLFF
TRBV20-1	TRBJ1-1	CSARPAGVTEAFF
TRBV27	TRBJ2-7	CASSSGLHKYEQYF
TRBV15	TRBJ2-2	CATSRLAGTGELFF
TRBV10-1	TRBJ2-7	CASSESLGTSSYEQYF
TRBV29-1	TRBJ2-3	CSVVLAGWVSSTDTQYF
TRBV6-1	TRBJ1-2	CASSEEVGWDYGYTF
TRBV6-5	TRBJ2-5	CASSQGDREQETQYF
TRBV7-2	TRBJ2-3	CASSFVGTQYF
TRBV10-3	TRBJ2-7	CATRDISYEQYF
TRBV28	TRBJ1-1	CASSDVDTRGTEAFF
TRBV4-2	TRBJ1-6	CASSPDGDFRDKNSPLHF
TRBV7-2	TRBJ2-7	CASSLVWGGLATYEQYF
TRBV6-2/TRBV6-3	TRBJ1-1	CASSRPSLNTEAFF
TRBV24-1	TRBJ2-1	CATSESTSGGVNNEQFF
TRBV7-9	TRBJ2-3	CASSFVNPRETQYF
TRBV29-1	TRBJ2-7	CSVEPRGGYEQYF
TRBV5-1	TRBJ2-7	CASSLSGSWYEQYF
TRBV27	TRBJ2-7	CASSFLRQPYEQYF
TRBV5-4	TRBJ2-7	CASSPGPLTYEQYF
TRBV29-1	TRBJ1-1	CSGDSDGSTEAFF